This T cell receptor beta chain was profiled in a study of blood T cell repertoires in COVID-19. About the research overall: Italy, Spain and the United States were the sources of the convalescent and acute COVID-19 samples. PBMCs, B-cell-depleted T cells, or T cells provided the cDNA or gDNA that made up the material.

As originally analysed: Cell counts per sample came from amplifying reference gene primers. Profiled with immunoSEQ multiplex PCR; TCRdb holds only in-frame clones, not every one. V, J and clone size derive from that table, while D and trimming were established from the DNA sequence. The profile shows roughly 130,000 clones, roughly 84% of them singletons. This clone was recorded once. Participants had their cohort set by participant-reported clinical history. This clonotype was sampled from a man aged 40-50 years with acute COVID-19. Sequencing input: PBMCs or T cells enriched from blood (not recorded which).

The CDR3 DNA sequence: TGTGCCAGCAGCTTCCTCCGGGACAACTCCTACGAGCAGTACTTC. Protein product: CASSFLRDNSYEQYF. This sequence joins TRBV13 and TRBJ2-7, with a tentative D call TRBD1 (6 bases). Trimming took 3 bases from V and 0 from J, leaving 12 bases between them. The CDR3 extends over 15 amino acids. CDR1 and CDR2 (germline): PRHDT, FYEKMQ (reference sequence).